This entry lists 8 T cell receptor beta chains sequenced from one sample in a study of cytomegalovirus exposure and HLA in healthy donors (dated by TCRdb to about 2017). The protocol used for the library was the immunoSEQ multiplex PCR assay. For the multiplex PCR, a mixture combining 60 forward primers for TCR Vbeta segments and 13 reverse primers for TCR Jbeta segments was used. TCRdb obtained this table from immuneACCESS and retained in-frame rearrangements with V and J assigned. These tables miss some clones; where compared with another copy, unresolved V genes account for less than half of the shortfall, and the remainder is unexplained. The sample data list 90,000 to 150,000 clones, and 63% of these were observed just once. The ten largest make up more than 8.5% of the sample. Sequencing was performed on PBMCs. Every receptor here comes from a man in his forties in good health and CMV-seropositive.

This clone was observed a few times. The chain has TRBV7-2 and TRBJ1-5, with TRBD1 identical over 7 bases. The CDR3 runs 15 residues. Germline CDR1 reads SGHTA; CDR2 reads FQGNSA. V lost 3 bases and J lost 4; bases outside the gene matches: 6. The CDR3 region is CASSFAGTANQPQHF. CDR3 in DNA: TGTGCCAGCAGCTTCGCCGGGACAGCAAATCAGCCCCAGCATTTT.

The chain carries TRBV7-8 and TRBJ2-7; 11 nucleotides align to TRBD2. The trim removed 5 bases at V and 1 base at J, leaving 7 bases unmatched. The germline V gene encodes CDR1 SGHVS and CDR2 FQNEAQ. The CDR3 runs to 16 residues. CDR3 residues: CASSRRLAGGSYEQYF. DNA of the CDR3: TGTGCCAGCAGCCGCCGTCTAGCGGGAGGTTCCTACGAGCAGTACTTC.

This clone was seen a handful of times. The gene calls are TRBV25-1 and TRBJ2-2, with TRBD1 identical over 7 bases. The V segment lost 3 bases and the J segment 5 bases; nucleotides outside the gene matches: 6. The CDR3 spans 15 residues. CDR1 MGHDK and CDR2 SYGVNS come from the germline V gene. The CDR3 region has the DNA TGTGCCAGCAGTGATCTTGACAGGGAGACCGGGGAGCTGTTTTTT. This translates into CASSDLDRETGELFF.

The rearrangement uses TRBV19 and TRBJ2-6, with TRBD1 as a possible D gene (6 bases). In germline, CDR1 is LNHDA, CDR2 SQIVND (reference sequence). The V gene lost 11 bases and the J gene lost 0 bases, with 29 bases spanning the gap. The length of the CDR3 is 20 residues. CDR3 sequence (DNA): TGTGCCTCAAAGGGGGACCCCGGCGGTATAGTCCTCTCTGGGGCCAACGTCCTGACTTTC. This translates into CASKGDPGGIVLSGANVLTF.

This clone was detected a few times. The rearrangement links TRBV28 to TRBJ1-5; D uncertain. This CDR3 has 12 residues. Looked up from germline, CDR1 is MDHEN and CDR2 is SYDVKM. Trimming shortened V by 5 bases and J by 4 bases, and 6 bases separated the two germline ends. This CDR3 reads CASSTNNQPQHF. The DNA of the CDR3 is TGTGCCAGCAGTACTAATAATCAGCCCCAGCATTTT.

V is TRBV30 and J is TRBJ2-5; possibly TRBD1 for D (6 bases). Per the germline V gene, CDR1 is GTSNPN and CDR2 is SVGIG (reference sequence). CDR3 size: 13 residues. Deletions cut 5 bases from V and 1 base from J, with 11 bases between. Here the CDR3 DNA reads TGTGCCTGGGACCGGACAGCCCAAGAGACCCAGTACTTC. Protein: CAWDRTAQETQYF.

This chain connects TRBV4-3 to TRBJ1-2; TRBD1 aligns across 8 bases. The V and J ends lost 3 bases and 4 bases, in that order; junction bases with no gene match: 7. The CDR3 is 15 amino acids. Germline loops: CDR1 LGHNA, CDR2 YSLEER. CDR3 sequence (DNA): TGCGCCAGCAGCCAGGCACAGGGGGAGAGCTATGGCTACACCTTC. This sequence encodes CASSQAQGESYGYTF.

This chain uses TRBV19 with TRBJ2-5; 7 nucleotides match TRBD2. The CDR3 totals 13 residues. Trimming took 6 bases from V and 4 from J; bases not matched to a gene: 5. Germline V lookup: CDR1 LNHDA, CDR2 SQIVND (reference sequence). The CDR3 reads CASRGRGRETQYF. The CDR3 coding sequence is TGTGCCAGTAGGGGGAGGGGCAGAGAGACCCAGTACTTC.